This passage covers 20 T cell receptor beta chains from one sample sequenced in a study of T cell responses to AZD1222 COVID-19 vaccine. Some clones are missing from TCRdb's copy, which holds only in-frame ones; the method was immunoSEQ multiplex PCR. Among 70,000 to 80,000 clones listed, about nine tenths were seen once. Sequences were derived from peripheral blood, sampled on day 0 of AZD1222 vaccination. The source is an adult in good health.

The chain recombines TRBV7-9 with TRBJ2-2; TRBD1 aligns across 8 bases. The CDR3 is 15 residues long. Germline V gene lookup returns CDR1 SEHNR and CDR2 FQNEAQ (reference sequence). J gave up 6 bases and V 4 bases, and 7 bases lay outside the gene matches. CDR3 nucleotides: TGTGCCAGCAGCTCCGGAGACAGGGGTCCCGGGGAGCTGTTTTTT. Translated: CASSSGDRGPGELFF.

The table lists this clone with a count of one. The chain is built from TRBV28 and TRBJ2-7; D is ambiguous. The V gene's germline CDR1 is MDHEN and CDR2 SYDVKM. CDR3 length equals 15 residues. V gave up 3 bases and J gave up 0 bases, with 12 bases separating them. The CDR3 nucleotides are TGTGCCAGCAGTTTCGGGTCCTTTAGCTCCTACGAGCAGTACTTC. Its translation is CASSFGSFSSYEQYF.

J is TRBJ1-1 and V is TRBV10-3; tentative D call: TRBD1 (6 bases). Per the germline V gene, CDR1 is ENHRY and CDR2 is SYGVKD. Trimming left V 6 bases short and J 3 bases short, with 11 bases between. The CDR3 extends over 13 amino acids. The CDR3 loop is CAIRQGTDTEAFF. The CDR3 DNA is TGTGCCATCAGACAGGGTACGGACACTGAAGCTTTCTTT.

J is TRBJ1-4 and V is TRBV30, with a possible D match to TRBD1 (5 bases). The CDR3 contains 14 residues. From germline, CDR1 is GTSNPN and CDR2 SVGIG (reference sequence). Trimming cost V 4 bases and J 8 bases, with 17 bases left between them. DNA of the CDR3: TGTGCCTGGAATCGACCGGGACTGGACGAAAAACTGTTTTTT. It encodes CAWNRPGLDEKLFF. Full variable domain (remainder filled in from reference TRBV30 and TRBJ1-4): SQTIHQWPATLVQPVGSPLSLECTVEGTSNPNLYWYRQAAGRGLQLLFYSVGIGQISSEVPQNLSASRPQDRQFILSSKKLLLSDSGFYLCAWNRPGLDEKLFFGSGTQLSVL.

J is TRBJ1-2 and V is TRBV5-1; the D gene is possibly TRBD1 (5 bases). This CDR3 is built from 16 residues. Germline values: CDR1 SGHRS, CDR2 YFSETQ. Trimming stripped 6 bases from V and 3 bases from J, with 21 bases between. This CDR3 is CASMLNGDSIDYGYTF. The CDR3 region has the DNA TGCGCCAGCATGTTAAATGGTGACAGTATTGACTATGGCTACACCTTC.

The V and J genes are TRBV5-5 and TRBJ2-1; D is perhaps TRBD1 or TRBD2 (5 bases each). There are 15 residues in the CDR3. Germline loops: CDR1 SGHKS, CDR2 YYEKEE (reference sequence). V was clipped by 1 base and J by 8 bases, with 16 bases between them. The CDR3 coding sequence is TGTGCCAGCAGCTTGACCGGGACCTCTACGGATGAGCAGTTCTTC. It specifies CASSLTGTSTDEQFF.

The V and J genes are TRBV7-9 and TRBJ2-7; D ambiguous. The CDR3 length is 14 residues. Germline CDR1 and CDR2: SEHNR and FQNEAQ (reference sequence). The ends were cut back, 3 bases at V and 6 bases at J, with 15 bases in the middle. CDR3 in amino acids: CASSFGSVTLEQYF. The CDR3 DNA reads as TGTGCCAGCAGCTTCGGGTCTGTTACGCTCGAGCAGTACTTC.

The chain combines TRBV10-3 with TRBJ1-1; unclear D gene. This CDR3 contains 14 residues. In germline, CDR1 is ENHRY, CDR2 SYGVKD. The V and J ends lost 7 bases and 4 bases respectively, with 16 bases between them. In DNA, the CDR3 is TGTGCCATCAATCCCCACTCCGACGCCACTGAAGCTTTCTTT. Translation gives CAINPHSDATEAFF.

The V and J genes are TRBV28 and TRBJ1-6; D is unresolved. Trimming took off 2 bases at V and 12 bases at J, with 8 bases between the two ends. CDR3 length: 12 residues. Per the germline V gene, CDR1 is MDHEN and CDR2 is SYDVKM. The CDR3 sequence: CASSLSREPLHF. In DNA, the CDR3 is TGTGCCAGCAGTTTAAGTAGAGAACCCCTCCACTTT.

The chain is built from TRBV7-8 and TRBJ1-1; D perhaps matches TRBD1 (5 bases). The CDR3 runs 14 residues. V was shortened by 3 bases and J by 1 base, with 9 bases between the two germline ends. In germline, CDR1 is SGHVS, CDR2 FQNEAQ. The CDR3 DNA follows: TGTGCCAGCAGCTTGGGGGGAGCGAACACTGAAGCTTTCTTT. Translation: CASSLGGANTEAFF.

The V gene is TRBV27, the J gene TRBJ1-2, with 7 bases lining up with TRBD1. Per the germline V gene, CDR1 is MNHEY and CDR2 is SMNVEV (reference sequence). Losses at the gene ends were 3 bases for V and 0 bases for J; bases not matched to a gene: 4. This CDR3 spans 15 amino acids. In nucleotides, the CDR3 is TGTGCCAGCAGTTTGACAGGGAATCCTAACTATGGCTACACCTTC. It is translated as CASSLTGNPNYGYTF.

This sequence joins TRBV28 and TRBJ1-5; 8 bases map to TRBD1. This CDR3 contains 14 residues. In germline, CDR1 is MDHEN, CDR2 SYDVKM. The V and J ends lost 11 bases and 1 base, in that order; junction bases with no gene match: 7. The CDR3 protein is CASPRDRSNQPQHF. The CDR3 DNA sequence: TGTGCCTCCCCCCGGGACAGGAGCAATCAGCCCCAGCATTTT.

This clone was seen a single time. The chain couples TRBV5-1 to TRBJ2-1; 11 bases agree with TRBD1. The CDR3 has 15 amino acids. CDR1 and CDR2 (germline): SGHRS, YFSETQ. The junction had 7 bases not matched to a gene; V was cut back by 4 bases and J by 7 bases. In nucleotides, the CDR3 is TGCGCCAGCAGCACTTCCGGGACAGGGGGTAATGAGCAGTTCTTC. Its translation: CASSTSGTGGNEQFF. The full variable domain, rest sourced from reference TRBV5-1 and TRBJ2-1, is KAGVTQTPRYLIKTRGQQVTLSCSPISGHRSVSWYQQTPGQGLQFLFEYFSETQRNKGNFPGRFSGRQFSNSRSEMNVSTLELGDSALYLCASSTSGTGGNEQFFGPGTRLTVL.

Written as DNA, the CDR3 is TGTGCCAGCAGCACTACTACCGGCGAGGGACAGCCCCGTAGGGATGAGAACACTGAAGCTTTCTTT. Protein product: CASSTTTGEGQPRRDENTEAFF. The genes are TRBV21-1 and TRBJ1-1; the table gives TRBD1 as D, unverified against the DNA. TRBV21-1 constitutes a pseudogene. This CDR3 contains 22 residues.

V gene TRBV20-1 combines with J gene TRBJ1-5, with D possibly TRBD1 on 6 matching bases. Trimming removed 6 bases at V and 9 bases at J, with 15 bases between. Looked up from germline, CDR1 is DFQATT and CDR2 is SNEGSKA (reference sequence). The CDR3 is 12 amino acids. The CDR3 DNA sequence: TGCAGTGCGAGTGACAGGTCTAGGCCCCAGCATTTT. Protein: CSASDRSRPQHF.

The chain joins TRBV13 to TRBJ2-7, with D perhaps being TRBD1 or TRBD2 (6 bases each). V lost 8 bases and J lost 4, with 24 bases in between. This CDR3 is 16 amino acids long. Germline V gives CDR1 PRHDT, CDR2 FYEKMQ (reference sequence). The CDR3 coding sequence is TGTGCCAGCGCCCCTACGGGGGACACTGGAGGATACGAGCAGTACTTC. This encodes CASAPTGDTGGYEQYF.

The V gene is TRBV5-1, the J gene TRBJ2-2, with 8 bases that match TRBD1. The CDR3 is 14 residues long. CDR1 and CDR2 from the germline V gene are SGHRS and YFSETQ. V shed 2 bases, J shed 5 bases, and the junction held 2 bases outside the gene matches. The DNA of the CDR3 is TGCGCCAGCAGCTTCCAGGGGGCTACCGGGGAGCTGTTTTTT. Its translation is CASSFQGATGELFF.

The table lists this clone with a few counts. This chain connects TRBV7-3 to TRBJ1-2; D gene unclear. Per the germline V gene, CDR1 is SGHTA and CDR2 is FQGTGA. CDR3 size: 14 residues. V lost 5 bases and J lost 4, with 14 bases in between. CDR3: CASSHPYSGYGYTF. CDR3 sequence (DNA): TGTGCCAGCAGCCACCCTTATTCGGGCTATGGCTACACCTTC.

This sequence joins TRBV11-3 and TRBJ1-3; 7 bases map to TRBD1. The CDR3 consists of 15 residues. V lost 1 base to trimming and J lost 0 bases; unmatched junction nucleotides: 0. Per germline, CDR1 SGHNT and CDR2 YENEEA. The CDR3 protein is CASSLGDSSGNTIYF. The CDR3 coding sequence is TGTGCCAGCAGCTTAGGGGACAGCTCTGGAAACACCATATATTTT.

This chain uses TRBV9 with TRBJ1-1, with D unclear. The germline CDR1 and CDR2 sequences are SGDLS and YYNGEE. Trimming took off 1 base at V and 1 base at J, with 17 bases between the two ends. CDR3 length: 17 residues. CDR3 sequence (DNA): TGTGCCAGCAGCGTATCCCTCATTCTCGCTGAGAACACTGAAGCTTTCTTT. Translated: CASSVSLILAENTEAFF.